One and the same sample provided the 23 T cell receptor beta chains below, sequenced in a study of blood T cells in healthy people across ages. Combining a sample-barcoded 5' primer with a J-beta primer mix, a second PCR ran for roughly 7 to 11 cycles. TCRdb re-derived calls from the 5' RACE reads in MiXCR, one entry per CDR3 protein. The sample lists roughly 680,000 distinct CDR3 sequences; over 40% were seen once. Material for sequencing was blood. Receptors were obtained from a woman over 75 in good health.

There are a few counts of this clonotype. The chain couples TRBV7-3 to TRBJ1-2; no firm D call. From germline, CDR1 is SGHTA and CDR2 FQGTGA. The CDR3 sequence is 15 residues long. V was clipped by 5 bases and J by 3 bases, with 16 bases between them. CDR3 residues: CASSPGELRYYGYTF. Here the CDR3 DNA reads TGTGCCAGCAGCCCCGGGGAGCTTAGATACTATGGCTACACCTTC. Full variable domain (remainder filled in from reference TRBV7-3 and TRBJ1-2): GAGVSQTPSNKVTEKGKYVELRCDPISGHTALYWYRQSLGQGPEFLIYFQGTGAADDSGLPNDRFFAVRPEGSVSTLKIQRTERGDSAVYLCASSPGELRYYGYTFGSGTRLTVV.

This clonotype occurred many times. J is TRBJ1-5 and V is TRBV29-1, with D tentatively TRBD1 (5 bases). There are 12 residues in the CDR3. Germline assignment: CDR1 SQVTM and CDR2 ANQGSEA. V was pared by 4 bases and J by 6 bases, with 10 bases between. Here the CDR3 DNA reads TGCAGCGTTGGGGGGGGTAGTCAGCCCCAGCATTTT. It translates to CSVGGGSQPQHF.

This clonotype was detected many times. CDR3 coding DNA: TGTGCCAGCAGCCACCCCCAGGGGCACTACGAGCAGTACTTC. Residues: CASSHPQGHYEQYF. This chain uses TRBV3-1 with TRBJ2-7, with D possibly matching TRBD1 (6 bases). Germline V gives CDR1 LGHDT, CDR2 YNNKEL (reference sequence). The CDR3 has 14 residues. Trimming stripped 3 bases from V and 3 bases from J, with 12 bases between.

Notes on this clonotype: At one boundary the junction diverges from the germline segment, which might be a read error. V gene TRBV3-1 combines with J gene TRBJ1-1; TRBD1 matches at 7 bases. In germline, CDR1 is LGHDT, CDR2 YNNKEL (reference sequence). This CDR3 contains 14 residues. Here the CDR3 reads CASSQDRGNSEAFF. In DNA form, the CDR3 reads TGTGCCAGCAGCCAAGACAGGGGGAACTCTGAAGCTTTCTTT.

On this clonotype itself: This sequence may be a read error, since a much larger clone differs from it by one base. The rearrangement links TRBV20-1 to TRBJ2-5; 7 bases agree with TRBD1. V was clipped by 5 bases and J by 11 bases; unmatched bases: 14. Germline CDR1 reads DFQATT; CDR2 reads SNEGSKA (reference sequence). This CDR3 spans 13 amino acids. CDR3 loop: CSAPSTGHNEQYF. CDR3 in DNA: TGCAGTGCTCCCTCGACAGGGCACAATGAGCAGTACTTC.

This chain uses TRBV10-3 with TRBJ2-6; TRBD1 is a possible D gene (5 bases). Trimming took 6 bases from V and 0 from J, leaving 6 bases between them. Germline lookup yields CDR1 ENHRY and CDR2 SYGVKD. There are 14 residues in the CDR3. The CDR3 DNA reads TGTGCCATCAGCCAGGGCTCTGGGGCCAACGTCCTGACTTTC. Amino acids: CAISQGSGANVLTF.

CDR3 sequence (DNA): TGCAGTGCTAGAAGGGCCGTCACAGATACGCAGTATTTT. Its translation: CSARRAVTDTQYF. The V call is TRBV20-1, the J call TRBJ2-3; D not certain. Trimming removed 2 bases from V and 2 bases from J, with 8 bases in between. Germline V gene data show CDR1 as DFQATT and CDR2 as SNEGSKA (reference sequence). CDR3 length: 13 amino acids.

A note on this clonotype: A much larger clone differs from this one at a single base, so this may be a read error. The chain employs TRBV7-9 and TRBJ2-3, with 7 nucleotides matching TRBD1. J was trimmed by 4 bases and V by 0 bases; bases with no gene match: 7. This CDR3 spans 16 amino acids. CDR1 is SEHNR, CDR2 FQNEAQ, per germline (reference sequence). This CDR3 reads CASSLARQGRADTQYF. CDR3 nucleotides: TGTGCCAGCAGCTTAGCGAGACAGGGCCGCGCAGATACGCAGTATTTT.

This clonotype was picked up many times. The V call is TRBV3-1, the J call TRBJ1-1, with TRBD1 matching 7 bases. The V and J ends lost 6 bases and 0 bases, in that order; junction bases with no gene match: 1. Germline values: CDR1 LGHDT, CDR2 YNNKEL (reference sequence). This CDR3 has 13 residues. The CDR3 sequence: CASSGTVNTEAFF. CDR3 in DNA: TGTGCCAGCAGTGGGACAGTGAACACTGAAGCTTTCTTT.

This rearrangement joins TRBV7-7 to TRBJ2-1; perhaps TRBD2 as D (6 bases). This CDR3 has 16 residues. In germline, CDR1 is SSHAT, CDR2 FNYEAQ (reference sequence). V was trimmed by 1 base and J by 0 bases, leaving 10 bases between them. The CDR3 region is CASSLGDGSSYNEQFF. CDR3 nucleotides: TGTGCCAGCAGCTTAGGGGACGGGAGCTCCTACAATGAGCAGTTCTTC.

The chain carries TRBV7-2 and TRBJ2-3, with TRBD2 matching over 11 bases. The CDR3 has 15 residues. In germline, CDR1 is SGHTA, CDR2 FQGNSA. V was clipped by 6 bases and J by 6 bases; unmatched bases: 8. The CDR3 DNA reads as TGTGCCAGCAGTCCGACTAGCGGGGTCTTGGATACGCAGTATTTT. Translating gives CASSPTSGVLDTQYF.

The V and J genes are TRBV4-3 and TRBJ2-1, with 8 bases fitting TRBD2. Germline-derived CDR1 and CDR2 are LGHNA and YSLEER. This CDR3 region has 17 residues. Trimming cost V 0 bases and J 4 bases; bases outside gene matches: 8. The CDR3 bases are TGCGCCAGCAGCCAAGACCCCTTTCGCGGGGGGTACAATGAGCAGTTCTTC. It is translated as CASSQDPFRGGYNEQFF.

This clonotype was recorded a few times. This rearrangement joins TRBV7-3 to TRBJ2-1; D unresolved. Trimming took 0 bases from V and 6 from J, leaving 3 bases between them. The CDR3 totals 12 residues. The germline V gene encodes CDR1 SGHTA and CDR2 FQGTGA. The CDR3 sequence is CASSLTANEQFF. The CDR3 DNA sequence: TGTGCCAGCAGCTTAACGGCCAATGAGCAGTTCTTC. The variable domain in full, with the rest retrieved from reference TRBV7-3 and TRBJ2-1, is GAGVSQTPSNKVTEKGKYVELRCDPISGHTALYWYRQSLGQGPEFLIYFQGTGAADDSGLPNDRFFAVRPEGSVSTLKIQRTERGDSAVYLCASSLTANEQFFGPGTRLTVL.

The chain couples TRBV9 to TRBJ2-1; 7 nucleotides line up with TRBD1. Germline loops: CDR1 SGDLS, CDR2 YYNGEE. The CDR3 consists of 13 residues. The J segment lost 9 bases and the V segment lost 2 bases, leaving 5 bases of the junction unmatched. The CDR3 region is CASSVDRDTEQFF. In nucleotides, the CDR3 is TGTGCCAGCAGCGTCGACAGGGATACTGAGCAGTTCTTC.

This clonotype was picked up many times. This rearrangement joins TRBV3-1 to TRBJ2-5, with 7 bases aligning to TRBD2. The CDR3 sequence is 16 residues long. V dropped 0 bases and J dropped 2; count of bases not matched to a gene: 6. Germline CDR1 and CDR2: LGHDT and YNNKEL (reference sequence). The CDR3 DNA sequence: TGTGCCAGCAGCCAAGAACTGGCGGGACTACAAGAGACCCAGTACTTC. Translation: CASSQELAGLQETQYF.

This clonotype was observed many times. The CDR3 bases are TGTGCCAGCACCCCTGGACTAGTGGTTAATGAGCAGTTCTTC. Protein product: CASTPGLVVNEQFF. The V call is TRBV27, the J call TRBJ2-1, with 7 nucleotides matching TRBD2. V dropped 7 bases and J dropped 7; count of bases not matched to a gene: 10. CDR1 and CDR2 (germline): MNHEY, SMNVEV (reference sequence). This CDR3 region has 14 residues.

This clonotype was recorded many times. The rearrangement joins TRBV20-1 to TRBJ2-7; D unclear. The CDR3 loop spans 12 amino acids. The germline gives CDR1 DFQATT, CDR2 SNEGSKA (reference sequence). V lost 3 bases to trimming and J lost 6 bases, with 12 bases between them. CDR3 sequence reads: CSARAPASEQYF. For the CDR3, the DNA is TGCAGTGCTAGGGCACCCGCCAGCGAGCAGTACTTC.

CDR3 loop: CASSIQGPGETQYF. The CDR3 DNA is TGTGCCAGCAGCATACAGGGGCCTGGGGAGACCCAGTACTTC. V is TRBV7-9 and J is TRBJ2-5; 7 nucleotides line up with TRBD1. The CDR3 sequence is 14 residues long. CDR1 is SEHNR and CDR2 is FQNEAQ in the germline V gene (reference sequence). The V gene end was trimmed by 5 bases and the J gene end by 5 bases; junction bases not matched to a gene: 8. The full variable domain, with the rest looked up from reference TRBV7-9 and TRBJ2-5, is DTGVSQNPRHKITKRGQNVTFRCDPISEHNRLYWYRQTLGQGPEFLTYFQNEAQLEKSRLLSDRFSAERPKGSFSTLEIQRTEQGDSAMYLCASSIQGPGETQYFGPGTRLLVL.

This clonotype was counted once. The V and J genes are TRBV4-2 and TRBJ2-5; TRBD2 is a possible D gene (7 bases). The end of the DNA is better explained by TRBJ2-7, so the J call may be wrong. From germline, CDR1 is LGHNA and CDR2 YNFKEQ. The CDR3 is made up of 15 amino acids. CDR3 region: CASSQDAGGPSEQYF. The CDR3 nucleotides read TGTGCCAGCAGCCAAGACGCCGGGGGGCCCAGCGAGCAGTACTTC.

This clonotype was seen more than once but under ten times. The V and J genes are TRBV28 and TRBJ2-2, with TRBD2 matching 11 bases. The germline gives CDR1 MDHEN, CDR2 SYDVKM. CDR3 length equals 14 residues. V shed 4 bases, J shed 15 bases, and the junction held 10 bases outside the gene matches. The CDR3 spells CASSYSGRAPGMFF. The CDR3 nucleotides read TGTGCCAGCAGTTATAGCGGGAGGGCACCCGGGATGTTTTTT.

The chain couples TRBV20-1 to TRBJ2-7, with a possible D match to TRBD2 (7 bases). This CDR3 region has 13 residues. V lost 3 bases and J lost 7, with 16 bases in between. Germline lookup yields CDR1 DFQATT and CDR2 SNEGSKA (reference sequence). CDR3 residues: CSARRGPHNEQYF. CDR3 sequence (DNA): TGCAGTGCTAGGCGGGGGCCCCACAATGAGCAGTACTTC.

This clonotype showed up just a few times. The gene calls are TRBV25-1 and TRBJ2-1; D remains unclear. CDR1 is MGHDK and CDR2 is SYGVNS in the germline V gene. Trimming pared 7 bases from V and 5 bases from J, leaving 15 bases between. This CDR3 comprises 14 residues. In nucleotides, the CDR3 is TGTGCCAGCAAGGACGCCTTTGCTCACAATGAGCAGTTCTTC. Residues: CASKDAFAHNEQFF.

In its sample, this clonotype was seen many times. J is TRBJ2-1 and V is TRBV5-1; TRBD2 agrees at 8 bases. CDR1 is SGHRS, CDR2 YFSETQ, per germline. J was trimmed by 6 bases and V by 0 bases; bases with no gene match: 14. There are 18 residues in the CDR3. In nucleotides, the CDR3 is TGCGCCAGCAGCTTGGATTCCAACCCGGGGGGGGCGGGCAATGAGCAGTTCTTC. Its protein product is CASSLDSNPGGAGNEQFF.